The source of this TCR beta chain is a study of blood T cell repertoires in COVID-19. For the study at large: The samples span acute and convalescent COVID-19 from the United States, Italy and Spain. The cDNA or gDNA used as material had been derived from T cells, B-cell-depleted T cells, or PBMCs.

Authors' methods: For nucleated cells, counts were estimated from reference gene primer amplification. Using immunoSEQ multiplex PCR, the repertoire was profiled, and TCRdb retains in-frame clones only, with some absent. The D gene and trimming were derived from the DNA, and the V and J assignments and clone size from that table. Of 200,000 to 250,000 clones listed, around three quarters are singletons. Trimming removed 0 bases from V and 1 base from J, with 11 bases in between. This CDR3 region has 16 residues. Looked up from germline, CDR1 is MGHRA and CDR2 is YSYEKL. The sequencing input was peripheral blood. This clonotype was obtained from an older woman with acute or convalescent COVID-19. The chain employs TRBV4-1 and TRBJ2-3, with D possibly matching TRBD2 (5 bases). The DNA for the CDR3 is TGCGCCAGCAGCCAAGAAGCGGCGGCCCGCACAGATACGCAGTATTTT. As protein: CASSQEAAARTDTQYF.